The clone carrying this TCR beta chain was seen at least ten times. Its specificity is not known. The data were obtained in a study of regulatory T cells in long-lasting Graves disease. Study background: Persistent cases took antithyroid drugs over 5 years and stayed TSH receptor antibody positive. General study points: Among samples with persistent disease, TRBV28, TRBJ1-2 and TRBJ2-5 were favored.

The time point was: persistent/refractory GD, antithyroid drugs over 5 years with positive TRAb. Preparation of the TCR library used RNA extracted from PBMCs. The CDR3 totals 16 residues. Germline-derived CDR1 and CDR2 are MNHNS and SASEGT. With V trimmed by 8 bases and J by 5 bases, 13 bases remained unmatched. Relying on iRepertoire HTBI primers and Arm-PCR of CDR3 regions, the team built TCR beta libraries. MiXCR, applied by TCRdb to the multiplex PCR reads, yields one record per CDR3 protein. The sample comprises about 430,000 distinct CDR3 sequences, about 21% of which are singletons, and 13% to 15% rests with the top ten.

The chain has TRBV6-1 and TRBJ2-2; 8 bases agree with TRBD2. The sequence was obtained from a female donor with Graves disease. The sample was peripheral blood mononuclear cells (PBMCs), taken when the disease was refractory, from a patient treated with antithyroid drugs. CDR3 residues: CASRFGGGQVTGELFF. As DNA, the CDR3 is TGTGCCAGCCGCTTCGGCGGGGGGCAAGTTACCGGGGAGCTGTTTTTT.